The 19 T cell receptor beta chains below come from one sample, sequenced in a study of blood T cells in healthy people across ages. With a J-beta primer mix and a sample-barcoded 5' primer, a second PCR ran roughly 6 to 11 cycles. TCRdb itself ran the 5' RACE reads through MiXCR, one entry per CDR3 protein. Of about 600,000 distinct CDR3 sequences in the sample, 47% were seen once. The sample taken for sequencing was blood. The source is a man older than 75 in good health.

The chain is built from TRBV7-2 and TRBJ2-3; 8 bases agree with TRBD2. The CDR3 extends over 15 amino acids. The germline gives CDR1 SGHTA, CDR2 FQGNSA. V lost 5 bases, J lost 4 bases, and 8 bases stayed unmatched. For the CDR3, the DNA is TGTGCCAGCAGCCCCGGACTAGCTGAGGCAGATACGCAGTATTTT. This sequence encodes CASSPGLAEADTQYF.

The V call is TRBV6-1, the J call TRBJ2-1; weak D call: TRBD1 (6 bases). V lost 5 bases and J lost 9, with 14 bases in between. CDR3 length equals 13 residues. CDR1 is MNHNS, CDR2 SASEGT, per germline. CDR3 sequence reads: CASSSTGWGEQFF. CDR3 sequence (DNA): TGTGCCAGCAGTTCCACAGGGTGGGGTGAGCAGTTCTTC.

CDR3 in amino acids: CASKRNANTGELFF. The DNA for the CDR3 is TGTGCCAGCAAAAGGAACGCGAACACCGGGGAGCTGTTTTTT. V is TRBV6-5 and J is TRBJ2-2; unclear D gene. The V and J ends lost 7 bases and 0 bases respectively, with 9 bases between them. Germline CDR1 and CDR2: MNHEY and SVGAGI. The CDR3 is made up of 14 amino acids.

The rearrangement joins TRBV14 to TRBJ2-1; 9 bases are shared with TRBD1. The CDR3 covers 16 residues. Germline assignment: CDR1 SGHDN and CDR2 FVKESK. V gave up 3 bases and J gave up 8 bases; unmatched junction bases: 11. The CDR3 DNA is TGTGCCAGCAGCCATTGGGGGCGGACAGGGGTCCATGAGCAGTTCTTC. It yields the protein CASSHWGRTGVHEQFF. The complete variable domain, with remaining parts taken from reference TRBV14 and TRBJ2-1, reads EAGVTQFPSHSVIEKGQTVTLRCDPISGHDNLYWYRRVMGKEIKFLLHFVKESKQDESGMPNNRFLAERTGGTYSTLKVQPAELEDSGVYFCASSHWGRTGVHEQFFGPGTRLTVL.

V and J are TRBV4-2 and TRBJ2-1; 14 bases map to TRBD2. The germline gives CDR1 LGHNA, CDR2 YNFKEQ. This CDR3 contains 17 residues. The V segment lost 0 bases and the J segment 9 bases; nucleotides outside the gene matches: 7. The CDR3 sequence: CASSQEGRTSGRSEQFF. CDR3 sequence (DNA): TGTGCCAGCAGCCAAGAAGGCAGGACTAGCGGGAGGAGTGAGCAGTTCTTC.

This clonotype was detected only a few times. This chain links TRBV14 with TRBJ1-2; perhaps TRBD1 as D (6 bases). CDR1 is SGHDN, CDR2 FVKESK, per germline. The CDR3 extends over 16 amino acids. Trimming took 3 bases from V and 2 from J, leaving 16 bases between them. The CDR3 region is CASSHGGQGTNYGYTF. The CDR3 DNA reads as TGTGCCAGCAGCCATGGGGGGCAGGGCACAAACTATGGCTACACCTTC.

The rearrangement links TRBV29-1 to TRBJ2-3; no clear D. CDR1 SQVTM and CDR2 ANQGSEA come from the germline V gene. V was trimmed by 1 base and J by 2 bases, leaving 10 bases between them. The CDR3 consists of 14 residues. In DNA, the CDR3 is TGCAGCGTTGAAGGCGTGCGGACCACAGATACGCAGTATTTT. Its translation: CSVEGVRTTDTQYF.

This chain uses TRBV7-2 with TRBJ2-7; 8 nucleotides line up with TRBD1. The J call may be in error: the DNA end matches TRBJ2-5 better. Germline V gene lookup returns CDR1 SGHTA and CDR2 FQGNSA. The CDR3 totals 16 residues. As DNA, the CDR3 is TGTGCCAGCAGTCGTAAACAGGGGGTTAATGGGGAGACCCAGTACTTC. This translates into CASSRKQGVNGETQYF.

This clonotype was observed a handful of times. This chain connects TRBV4-3 to TRBJ2-7; 10 nucleotides agree with TRBD2. CDR3 length: 15 amino acids. CDR1 and CDR2 from the germline V gene are LGHNA and YSLEER. After removal of 3 bases from V and 3 bases from J, the junction contained 5 bases not matched to a gene. The CDR3: CASSQGLAKHYEQYF. CDR3 DNA sequence: TGCGCCAGCAGCCAGGGACTAGCGAAACACTACGAGCAGTACTTC.

V is TRBV3-1 and J is TRBJ2-3; no reliable D call. CDR3 size: 13 residues. Germline CDR1 reads LGHDT; CDR2 reads YNNKEL (reference sequence). V was trimmed by 3 bases and J by 3 bases, leaving 7 bases between them. The CDR3 loop reads CASSQARTDTQYF. DNA of the CDR3: TGTGCCAGCAGCCAGGCTAGAACAGATACGCAGTATTTT.

This chain joins TRBV6-5 and TRBJ1-3, with D possibly being TRBD1 (5 bases). Germline V gene data show CDR1 as MNHEY and CDR2 as SVGAGI. The CDR3 consists of 18 residues. Trimming cost V 0 bases and J 0 bases, with 15 bases left between them. CDR3 sequence: CASSYSAGPTGSGNTIYF. Written as DNA, the CDR3 is TGTGCCAGCAGTTACTCAGCAGGGCCCACCGGCTCTGGAAACACCATATATTTT.

The V gene is TRBV5-1, the J gene TRBJ2-7; 14 bases fit TRBD2. The length of the CDR3 is 17 residues. The V gene's germline CDR1 is SGHRS and CDR2 YFSETQ. V lost 4 bases to trimming and J lost 4 bases; unmatched junction nucleotides: 10. In DNA form, the CDR3 reads TGCGCCAGCAGCCCAGGGACTAGCGGGAGAGGAGGGTACGAGCAGTACTTC. Its protein product is CASSPGTSGRGGYEQYF.

In its sample, this clonotype was seen many times. The CDR3 nucleotides are TGTGCCAGCATTTCCGATCTAGCCAGGCGAGCTTTCTTT. Amino acids: CASISDLARRAFF. V is TRBV6-6 and J is TRBJ1-1, with unresolved D. V was clipped by 7 bases and J by 10 bases, with 19 bases between them. The germline V gene encodes CDR1 MNHNY and CDR2 SVGAGI (reference sequence). The CDR3 runs to 13 residues.

The J gene is TRBJ1-4, the V gene TRBV7-2; unclear D gene. CDR3 length equals 13 residues. Germline CDR1 SGHTA, CDR2 FQGNSA. Trimming took 0 bases from V and 7 from J, leaving 6 bases between them. The CDR3 region is CASSLAWSEKLFF. The CDR3 coding sequence is TGTGCCAGCAGCTTAGCTTGGAGTGAAAAACTGTTTTTT.

This clonotype was counted ten times or more. The chain joins TRBV29-1 to TRBJ1-2; perhaps TRBD1 as D (6 bases). Germline-derived CDR1 and CDR2 are SQVTM and ANQGSEA. The ends were cut back, 5 bases at V and 7 bases at J, with 17 bases in the middle. The CDR3 is 13 amino acids. CDR3 sequence reads: CSVQQGGFTGYTF. In DNA form, the CDR3 reads TGCAGCGTTCAACAGGGCGGCTTTACTGGCTACACCTTC.

Concerning this clonotype: Because the CDR3 is missing its conserved closing phenylalanine or tryptophan, this is likely a read error. The gene calls are TRBV6-5 and TRBJ1-2; D remains unclear. In germline, CDR1 is MNHEY, CDR2 SVGAGI. This CDR3 has 14 amino acids. CDR3 bases: TGTGCCAGCAGTTACGGCCAGTCTAACTATGACTACACCTCC. Amino acid sequence: CASSYGQSNYDYTS.

This clonotype was counted only a few times. The chain employs TRBV20-1 and TRBJ2-3; D is undetermined. In germline, CDR1 is DFQATT, CDR2 SNEGSKA (reference sequence). This CDR3 is built from 14 residues. Trimming removed 3 bases from V and 8 bases from J, with 18 bases in between. The CDR3 reads CSASGRLVPVTQYF. For the CDR3, the DNA is TGCAGTGCTAGCGGTCGCCTAGTTCCTGTTACGCAGTATTTT.

The genes are TRBV6-1 and TRBJ2-5; 11 nucleotides align to TRBD2. Germline CDR1 and CDR2: MNHNS and SASEGT. Germline trimming cut 3 bases from V and 2 bases from J; bases unmatched to any gene: 5. This CDR3 comprises 16 residues. For the CDR3, the DNA is TGTGCCAGCAGTGAGCGGGGACTAGCGGTTCAAGAGACCCAGTACTTC. This gives the protein CASSERGLAVQETQYF.

The rearrangement joins TRBV9 to TRBJ2-7, with 9 bases identical to TRBD2. Losses at the gene ends were 1 base for V and 5 bases for J; bases not matched to a gene: 4. Germline V gene lookup returns CDR1 SGDLS and CDR2 YYNGEE. The CDR3 has 14 amino acids. The CDR3 DNA reads TGTGCCAGCAGCGTACGGCGGGGGGGGGACGAGCAGTACTTC. Residues: CASSVRRGGDEQYF.